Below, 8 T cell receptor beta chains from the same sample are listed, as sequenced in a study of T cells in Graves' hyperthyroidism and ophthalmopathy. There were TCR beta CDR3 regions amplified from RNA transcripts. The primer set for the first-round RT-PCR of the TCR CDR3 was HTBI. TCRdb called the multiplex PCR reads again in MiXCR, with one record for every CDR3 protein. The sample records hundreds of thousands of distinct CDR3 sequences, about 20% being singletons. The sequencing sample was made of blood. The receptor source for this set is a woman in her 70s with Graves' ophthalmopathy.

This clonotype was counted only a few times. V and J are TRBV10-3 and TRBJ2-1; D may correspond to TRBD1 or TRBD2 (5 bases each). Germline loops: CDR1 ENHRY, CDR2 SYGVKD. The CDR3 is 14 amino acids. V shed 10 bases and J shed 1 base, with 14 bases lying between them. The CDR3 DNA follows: TGTGCCACCTGTAGGGACGGATCCTACAATGAGCAGTTCTTC. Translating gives CATCRDGSYNEQFF.

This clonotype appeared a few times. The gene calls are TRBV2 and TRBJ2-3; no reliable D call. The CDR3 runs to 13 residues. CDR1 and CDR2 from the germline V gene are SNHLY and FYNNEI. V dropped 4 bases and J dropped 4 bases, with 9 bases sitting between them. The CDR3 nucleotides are TGTGCCAGCAGTGTTTTGACCCCAGATACGCAGTATTTT. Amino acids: CASSVLTPDTQYF.

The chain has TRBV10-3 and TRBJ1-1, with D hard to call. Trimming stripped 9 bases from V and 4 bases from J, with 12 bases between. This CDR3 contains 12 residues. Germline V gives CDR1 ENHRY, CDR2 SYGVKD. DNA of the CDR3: TGTGCCATTAGCCTAGGAGGCACTGAAGCTTTCTTT. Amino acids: CAISLGGTEAFF.

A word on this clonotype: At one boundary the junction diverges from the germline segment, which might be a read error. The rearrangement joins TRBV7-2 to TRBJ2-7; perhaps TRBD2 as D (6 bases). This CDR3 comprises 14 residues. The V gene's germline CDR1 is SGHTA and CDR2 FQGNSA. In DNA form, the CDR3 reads TGCGCCAGCAGCCCGGAGGGGTTCTCCTACGAGCAGTACTTC. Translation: CASSPEGFSYEQYF. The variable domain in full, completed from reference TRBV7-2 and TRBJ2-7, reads GAGVSQSPSNKVTEKGKDVELRCDPISGHTALYWYRQSLGQGLEFLIYFQGNSAPDKSGLPSDRFSAERTGGSVSTLTIQRTQQEDSAVYLCASSPEGFSYEQYFGPGTRLTVT.

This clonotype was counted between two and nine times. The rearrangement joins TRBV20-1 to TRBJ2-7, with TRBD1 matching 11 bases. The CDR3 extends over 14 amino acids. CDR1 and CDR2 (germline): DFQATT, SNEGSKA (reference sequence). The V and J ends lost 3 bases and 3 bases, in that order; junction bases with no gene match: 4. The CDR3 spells CSARGTGGYYEQYF. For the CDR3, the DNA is TGCAGTGCTAGGGGGACAGGGGGATACTACGAGCAGTACTTC.

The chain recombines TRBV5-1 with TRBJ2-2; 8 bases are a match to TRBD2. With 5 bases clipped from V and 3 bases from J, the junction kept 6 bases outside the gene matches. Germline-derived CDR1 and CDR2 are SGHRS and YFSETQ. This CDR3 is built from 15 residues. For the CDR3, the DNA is TGCGCCAGCAGAGCTAGCGGGCAAGACACCGGGGAGCTGTTTTTT. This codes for CASRASGQDTGELFF.

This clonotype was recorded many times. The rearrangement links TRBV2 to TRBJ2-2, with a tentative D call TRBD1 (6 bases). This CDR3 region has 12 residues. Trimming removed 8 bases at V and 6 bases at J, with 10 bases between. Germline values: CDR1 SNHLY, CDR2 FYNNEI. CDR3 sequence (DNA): TGTGCCAGCCAACAGGGACCCGGGGAGCTGTTTTTT. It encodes CASQQGPGELFF.

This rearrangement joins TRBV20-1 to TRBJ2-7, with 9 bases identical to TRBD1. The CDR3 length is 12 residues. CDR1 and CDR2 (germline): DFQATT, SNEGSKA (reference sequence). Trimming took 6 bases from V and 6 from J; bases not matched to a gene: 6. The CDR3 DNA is TGCAGTGCCACAGGGGGCCGTAGCGAGCAGTACTTC. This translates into CSATGGRSEQYF.